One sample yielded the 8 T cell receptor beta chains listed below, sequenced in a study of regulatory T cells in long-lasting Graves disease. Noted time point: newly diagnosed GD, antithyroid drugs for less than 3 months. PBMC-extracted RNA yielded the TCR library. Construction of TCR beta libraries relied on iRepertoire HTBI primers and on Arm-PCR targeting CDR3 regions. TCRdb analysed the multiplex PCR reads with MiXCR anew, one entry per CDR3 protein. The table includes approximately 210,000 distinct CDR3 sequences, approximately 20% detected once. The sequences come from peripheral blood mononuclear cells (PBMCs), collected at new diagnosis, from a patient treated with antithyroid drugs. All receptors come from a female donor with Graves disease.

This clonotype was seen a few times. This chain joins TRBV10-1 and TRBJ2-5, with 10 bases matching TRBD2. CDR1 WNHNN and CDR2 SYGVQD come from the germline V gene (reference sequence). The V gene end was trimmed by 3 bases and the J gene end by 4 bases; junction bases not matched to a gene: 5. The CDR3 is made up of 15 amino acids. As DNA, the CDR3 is TGCGCCAGCAGTGAATTGACTAGCGGGCGAGAGACCCAGTACTTC. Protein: CASSELTSGRETQYF.

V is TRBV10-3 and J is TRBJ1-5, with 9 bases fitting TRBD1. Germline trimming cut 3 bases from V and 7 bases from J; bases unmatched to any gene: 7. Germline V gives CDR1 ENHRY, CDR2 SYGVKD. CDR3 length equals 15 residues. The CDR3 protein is CAISESGTGQQPQHF. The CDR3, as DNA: TGTGCCATCAGTGAATCCGGGACAGGGCAGCAGCCCCAGCATTTT.

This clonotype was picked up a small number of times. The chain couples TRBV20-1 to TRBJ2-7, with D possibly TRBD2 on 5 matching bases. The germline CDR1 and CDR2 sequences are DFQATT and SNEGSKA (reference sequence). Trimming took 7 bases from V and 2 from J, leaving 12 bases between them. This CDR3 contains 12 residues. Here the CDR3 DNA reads TGCAGTGGACGGCGGGCTCCCTACGAGCAGTACTTC. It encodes CSGRRAPYEQYF.

The CDR3 is CATRRRGLRGETQYF. CDR3 nucleotide sequence: TGTGCCACCCGGAGACGGGGGCTTCGGGGTGAGACCCAGTACTTC. V is TRBV28 and J is TRBJ2-5; possibly TRBD1 or TRBD2 for D (6 bases each). The CDR3 extends over 15 amino acids. V shed 10 bases and J shed 5 bases, with 23 bases lying between them. Germline V gene lookup returns CDR1 MDHEN and CDR2 SYDVKM. Looking up the rest from reference TRBV28 and TRBJ2-5 gives the full variable domain: DVKVTQSSRYLVKRTGEKVFLECVQDMDHENMFWYRQDPGLGLRLIYFSYDVKMKEKGDIPEGYSVSREKKERFSLILESASTNQTSMYLCATRRRGLRGETQYFGPGTRLLVL.

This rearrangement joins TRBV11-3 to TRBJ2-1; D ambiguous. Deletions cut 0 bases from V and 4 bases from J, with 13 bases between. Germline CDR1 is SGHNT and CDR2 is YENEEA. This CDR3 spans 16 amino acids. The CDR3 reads CASSLDALRRYNEQFF. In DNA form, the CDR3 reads TGTGCCAGCAGCTTAGATGCGCTACGACGATACAATGAGCAGTTCTTC. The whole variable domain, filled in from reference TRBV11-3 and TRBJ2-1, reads EAGVVQSPRYKIIEKKQPVAFWCNPISGHNTLYWYLQNLGQGPELLIRYENEEAVDDSQLPKDRFSAERLKGVDSTLKIQPAELGDSAVYLCASSLDALRRYNEQFFGPGTRLTVL.

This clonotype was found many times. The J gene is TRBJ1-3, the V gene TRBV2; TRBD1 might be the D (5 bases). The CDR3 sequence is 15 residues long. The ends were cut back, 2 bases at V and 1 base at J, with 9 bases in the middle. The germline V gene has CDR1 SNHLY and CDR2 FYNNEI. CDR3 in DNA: TGTGCCAGCAGTGAATTACGGGGGTCTGGAAACACCATATATTTT. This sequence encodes CASSELRGSGNTIYF.

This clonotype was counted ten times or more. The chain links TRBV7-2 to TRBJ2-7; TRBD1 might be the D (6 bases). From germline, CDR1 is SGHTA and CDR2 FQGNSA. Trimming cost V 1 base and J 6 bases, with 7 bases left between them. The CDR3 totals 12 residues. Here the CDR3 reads CASSLVRGEQYF. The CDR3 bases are TGTGCCAGCAGCTTAGTCAGGGGCGAGCAGTACTTC.

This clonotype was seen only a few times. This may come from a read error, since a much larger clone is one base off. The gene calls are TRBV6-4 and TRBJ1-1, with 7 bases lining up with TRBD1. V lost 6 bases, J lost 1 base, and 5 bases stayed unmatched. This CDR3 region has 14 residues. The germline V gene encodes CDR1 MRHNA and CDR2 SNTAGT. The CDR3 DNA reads TGTGCCAGCAGAACCGGGACAGCGAACACTGAAGCTTTCTTT. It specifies CASRTGTANTEAFF.